This T cell receptor beta chain stems from a study of shared clonotypes between healthy human individuals. Overall study findings and caveats: Despite large depth, sorted-subset datasets appeared incompletely sequenced.

In the case of this clone: Its antigen is as yet unknown.

Trimming removed 3 bases from V and 7 bases from J; junction bases left unmatched: 6. This CDR3 has 12 amino acids. From germline, CDR1 is GTSNPN and CDR2 SVGIG (reference sequence). CD8 cells regarded as naive lacked CD45RO, were positively chosen for CCR7, and omitted terminally differentiated effector memory CD45RA+ cells. How the authors handled the data: ImmunoSEQ sequences covered only the junction and lacked quality scores; filtering therefore differed. Sequencing was performed with immunoSEQ multiplex PCR; in TCRdb, only in-frame clones are kept and a portion is missing. That table gives V, J and clone size, and the DNA gave D and trimming. The sample has over 750,000 clones, just over 95% seen once; the top ten hold less than 0.3%.

The specimen was naive CD8+ T cells sorted from blood. The chain recombines TRBV30 with TRBJ2-7, with 7 bases lining up with TRBD2. The receptor was isolated from a man aged 25 to 45 in good health. This CDR3 is CAWRKLASEQYF. The CDR3, as DNA: TGTGCCTGGAGGAAACTAGCGAGTGAGCAGTACTTC.